This T cell receptor beta chain was captured by sequencing in a study of human T cells and chemical hapten exposure. This clonotype was recorded a few times. One entry per CDR3 protein results from TCRdb running MiXCR on the RACE reads. The repertoire has around 360,000 distinct CDR3 sequences, about 6% of them found once; the top ten carry around 5.8%. Specified time point: patch test 2, 6 weeks after DPC sensitization. Treatment of the sample: therapeutic diphenylcyclopropenone sensitization with weekly scalp DPC. Blood collection took place prior to placing each patch test. Total RNA came from unfractionated whole blood. The V end was cut by 4 bases, the J end by 3 bases, with 16 bases between. The CDR3 covers 15 residues. From germline, CDR1 is SGHTA and CDR2 FQGNSA.

This clonotype was sampled from a woman aged 18 to 35 with alopecia areata. Some clones in this sample may be carry-over from other donors' samples. The sample consisted of whole blood, taken in connection with sensitization to the hapten diphenylcyclopropenone (DPC). The chain couples TRBV7-2 to TRBJ2-7; the D call may be TRBD1 or TRBD2 (7 bases each). CDR3 nucleotides: TGTGCCAGCAGCTCCCATGGGAGGGGGCTCTACGAGCAGTACTTC. It encodes CASSSHGRGLYEQYF.